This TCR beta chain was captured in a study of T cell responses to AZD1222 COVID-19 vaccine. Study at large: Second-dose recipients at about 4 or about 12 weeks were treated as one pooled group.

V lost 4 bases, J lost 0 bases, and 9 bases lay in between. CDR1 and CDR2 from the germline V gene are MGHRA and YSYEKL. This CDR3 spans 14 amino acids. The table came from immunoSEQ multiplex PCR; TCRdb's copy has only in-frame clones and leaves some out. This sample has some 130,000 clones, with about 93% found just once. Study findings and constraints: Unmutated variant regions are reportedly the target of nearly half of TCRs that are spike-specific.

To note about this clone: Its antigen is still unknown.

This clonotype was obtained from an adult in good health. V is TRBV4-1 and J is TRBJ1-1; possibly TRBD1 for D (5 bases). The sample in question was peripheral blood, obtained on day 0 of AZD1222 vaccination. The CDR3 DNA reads TGCGCCAGCAGCCTACGGGGGATGAACACTGAAGCTTTCTTT. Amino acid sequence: CASSLRGMNTEAFF.